A single sample is the source of the 15 T cell receptor beta chains below, sequenced in a study of T cells after yellow fever vaccination. TCRdb itself ran the 5' RACE reads through MiXCR, one entry per CDR3 protein. This sample has roughly 65,000 distinct CDR3 sequences; about 6% occur once, and the top ten carry 2.2%. The material was CD4+ T cells sorted from PBMCs, obtained less than 16 days after the first yellow fever vaccination. All receptors derive from a man aged 18 to 30 who received the YFV17D yellow fever vaccine.

This clonotype turned up a few times. The rearrangement uses TRBV20-1 and TRBJ2-5, with 7 bases lining up with TRBD1. Germline V gene lookup returns CDR1 DFQATT and CDR2 SNEGSKA (reference sequence). Trimming took 4 bases from V and 2 from J; bases not matched to a gene: 7. This CDR3 comprises 14 residues. CDR3: CSAMGTAKQETQYF. In DNA form, the CDR3 reads TGCAGTGCTATGGGGACAGCGAAACAAGAGACCCAGTACTTC.

This clonotype was picked up many times. The chain carries TRBV21-1 and TRBJ2-2; no check of the table's D call, TRBD1, against the DNA was made. TRBV21-1 is classified as a pseudogene. This CDR3 comprises 17 residues. The DNA for the CDR3 is TGTGCCAGCAGCAATCCCGGGACAGGGTGGGGCACCGGGGAGCTGTTTTTT. Amino acids: CASSNPGTGWGTGELFF.

This clonotype was seen repeatedly, ten times or more. The rearrangement links TRBV29-1 to TRBJ2-7, with a possible D match to TRBD2 (5 bases). V was clipped by 8 bases and J by 4 bases, with 27 bases between them. Germline V gene data show CDR1 as SQVTM and CDR2 as ANQGSEA. The CDR3 covers 16 residues. The CDR3 DNA is TGCAGCCCCATGGCCGTGTGGGCAGCTACGGGGTACGAGCAGTACGTC. Translated, it gives CSPMAVWAATGYEQYV.

This clonotype has a single count. This may stem from a read error, because a much larger clone lies one nucleotide away. This chain uses TRBV28 with TRBJ1-5; a possible D gene is TRBD1 (5 bases). The ends were cut back, 6 bases at V and 7 bases at J, with 16 bases in the middle. The CDR3 spans 14 residues. Germline lookup yields CDR1 MDHEN and CDR2 SYDVKM. DNA of the CDR3: TGTGCCAGCAGGACCGGGACTTTGGAGCAGCCCCAGCATTTT. Its protein product is CASRTGTLEQPQHF.

This clonotype was detected ten times or more. The chain recombines TRBV7-8 with TRBJ2-5; TRBD2 agrees at 9 bases. The CDR3 runs to 15 residues. Looked up from germline, CDR1 is SGHVS and CDR2 is FQNEAQ. Trimming cost V 3 bases and J 4 bases; bases outside gene matches: 6. The CDR3: CASSLRLAVGETQYF. The CDR3 DNA follows: TGTGCCAGCAGCTTGAGACTAGCGGTGGGAGAGACCCAGTACTTC.

At least ten counts were recorded for this clonotype. V and J are TRBV20-1 and TRBJ1-1, with D possibly matching TRBD1 (6 bases). V dropped 5 bases and J dropped 7 bases, with 23 bases sitting between them. CDR3 length: 15 residues. The germline V gene encodes CDR1 DFQATT and CDR2 SNEGSKA (reference sequence). In nucleotides, the CDR3 is TGCAGTGCTTCAGGGGACCCAAGGGAGCCTTTTGAAGCTTTCTTT. It specifies CSASGDPREPFEAFF.

This clonotype was detected many times. The CDR3 nucleotides are TGTGCCAGCAGCTTAGAACAGGGTGGACAGCCCCAGCATTTT. Protein sequence: CASSLEQGGQPQHF. V usage is TRBV7-6 and J usage is TRBJ1-5, with TRBD1 as a possible D gene (6 bases). The CDR3 has 14 residues. Germline loops: CDR1 SGHVS, CDR2 FNYEAQ. With 1 base removed from V and 7 bases from J, the gap between germline ends came to 11 bases.

This clonotype was found many times. This rearrangement joins TRBV15 to TRBJ2-7; D is unresolved. CDR3 size: 15 residues. The germline CDR1 and CDR2 sequences are LNHNV and YYDKDF (reference sequence). Trimming took off 2 bases at V and 6 bases at J, with 17 bases between the two ends. The CDR3 nucleotides read TGTGCCACCAGCAGACTAGGACCCCTTCGCGGCGAGCAGTACTTC. Translated, it gives CATSRLGPLRGEQYF. The full variable domain, completed using reference TRBV15 and TRBJ2-7, is DAMVIQNPRYQVTQFGKPVTLSCSQTLNHNVMYWYQQKSSQAPKLLFHYYDKDFNNEADTPDNFQSRRPNTSFCFLDIRSPGLGDTAMYLCATSRLGPLRGEQYFGPGTRLTVT.

This clonotype was recorded many times. The chain joins TRBV5-1 to TRBJ2-2; D perhaps matches TRBD2 (6 bases). Germline CDR1 reads SGHRS; CDR2 reads YFSETQ. Trimming removed 4 bases from V and 0 bases from J, with 10 bases in between. The CDR3 spans 15 residues. CDR3 amino acids: CASSVSSANTGELFF. The DNA for the CDR3 is TGCGCCAGCAGCGTCTCTAGCGCGAACACCGGGGAGCTGTTTTTT.

A word on this clonotype: This clone may be a read error of a much larger clone one base away. CDR3 sequence (DNA): TGTGCCATCAGTTGTCTCCAGAATGAAAAACTGTTTTTT. Its protein is CAISCLQNEKLFF. The V gene is TRBV10-3, the J gene TRBJ1-4; D not certain. This CDR3 has 13 residues. Trimming removed 5 bases at V and 5 bases at J, with 9 bases between. The germline gives CDR1 ENHRY, CDR2 SYGVKD.

This clonotype was recorded at least ten times. This chain links TRBV7-2 with TRBJ2-7, with 7 positions matching TRBD1. This CDR3 is built from 14 residues. V lost 5 bases, J lost 0 bases, and 4 bases stayed unmatched. Germline CDR1 is SGHTA and CDR2 is FQGNSA. The CDR3 spells CASSPGDSSYEQYV. In nucleotides, the CDR3 is TGTGCCAGCAGCCCCGGGGACAGCTCCTACGAGCAGTACGTC.

There are many counts of this clonotype. This chain joins TRBV7-2 and TRBJ1-2; a possible D gene is TRBD1 (5 bases). CDR3 length equals 15 residues. Germline CDR1 is SGHTA and CDR2 is FQGNSA. Trimming left V 5 bases short and J 4 bases short, with 17 bases between. The CDR3 protein is CASSPEVAGTYGYTF. CDR3 DNA sequence: TGTGCCAGCAGCCCAGAGGTTGCAGGGACCTATGGCTACACCTTC.

This clonotype was found once. The chain has TRBV24-1 and TRBJ2-5, with TRBD2 matching over 13 bases. The V gene's germline CDR1 is KGHDR and CDR2 SFDVKD. The CDR3 runs to 17 residues. Trimming removed 2 bases from V and 2 bases from J; junction bases left unmatched: 4. CDR3 nucleotides: TGTGCCACCAGTGATTCGCGACTAGCGGGAGGTCAAGAGACCCAGTACTTC. It encodes CATSDSRLAGGQETQYF.

This clonotype was detected many times. CDR3 region: CASSHPGDEKLFF. The CDR3 nucleotides are TGCGCCAGCAGCCATCCAGGAGATGAAAAACTGTTTTTT. The chain recombines TRBV4-3 with TRBJ1-4, with D uncertain. This CDR3 region has 13 residues. The V end lost 3 bases, the J end lost 6 bases, and 8 bases lay between the germline ends. Germline V gene sequence: CDR1 LGHNA, CDR2 YSLEER.

This clonotype was counted many times. The chain recombines TRBV5-1 with TRBJ2-2; D remains unclear. Trimming removed 2 bases at V and 5 bases at J, with 4 bases between. This CDR3 is 12 amino acids long. CDR1 and CDR2 from the germline V gene are SGHRS and YFSETQ. This chain's CDR3 is CASSFLTGELFF. The DNA of the CDR3 is TGCGCCAGCAGCTTCTTAACCGGGGAGCTGTTTTTT.